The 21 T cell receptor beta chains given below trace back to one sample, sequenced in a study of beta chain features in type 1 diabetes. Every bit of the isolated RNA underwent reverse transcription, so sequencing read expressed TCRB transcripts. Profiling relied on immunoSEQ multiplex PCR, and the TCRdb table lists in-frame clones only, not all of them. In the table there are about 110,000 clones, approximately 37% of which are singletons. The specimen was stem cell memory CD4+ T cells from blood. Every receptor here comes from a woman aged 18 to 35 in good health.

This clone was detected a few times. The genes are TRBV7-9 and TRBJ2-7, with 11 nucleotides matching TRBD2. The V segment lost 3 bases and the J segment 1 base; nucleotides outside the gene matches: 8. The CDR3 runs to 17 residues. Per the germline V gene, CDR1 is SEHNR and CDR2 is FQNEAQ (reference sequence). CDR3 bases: TGTGCCAGCAGCTTTTTGCTGGCTAGCGGGAGGTCCTACGAGCAGTACTTC. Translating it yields CASSFLLASGRSYEQYF.

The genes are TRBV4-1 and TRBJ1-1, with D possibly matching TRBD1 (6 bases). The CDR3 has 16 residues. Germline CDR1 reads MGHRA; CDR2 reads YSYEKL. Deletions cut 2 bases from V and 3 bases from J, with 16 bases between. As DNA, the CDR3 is TGCGCCAGCAGCCAAAGGGGGGGGGATTTGTACACTGAAGCTTTCTTT. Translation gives CASSQRGGDLYTEAFF.

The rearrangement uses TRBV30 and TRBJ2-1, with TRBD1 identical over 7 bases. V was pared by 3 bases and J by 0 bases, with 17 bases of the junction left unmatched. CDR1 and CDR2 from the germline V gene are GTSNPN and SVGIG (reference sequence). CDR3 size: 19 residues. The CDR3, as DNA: TGTGCCTGGAGAGTACTTCGGTCTTTCGGGACAGCCTCCTACAATGAGCAGTTCTTC. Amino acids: CAWRVLRSFGTASYNEQFF. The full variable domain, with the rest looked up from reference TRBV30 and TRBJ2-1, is SQTIHQWPATLVQPVGSPLSLECTVEGTSNPNLYWYRQAAGRGLQLLFYSVGIGQISSEVPQNLSASRPQDRQFILSSKKLLLSDSGFYLCAWRVLRSFGTASYNEQFFGPGTRLTVL.

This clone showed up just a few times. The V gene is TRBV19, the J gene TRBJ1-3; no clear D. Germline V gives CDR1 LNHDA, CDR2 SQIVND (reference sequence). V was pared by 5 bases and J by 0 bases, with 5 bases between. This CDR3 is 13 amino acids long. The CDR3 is CASSEFSGNTIYF. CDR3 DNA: TGTGCCAGTAGTGAGTTCTCTGGAAACACCATATATTTT.

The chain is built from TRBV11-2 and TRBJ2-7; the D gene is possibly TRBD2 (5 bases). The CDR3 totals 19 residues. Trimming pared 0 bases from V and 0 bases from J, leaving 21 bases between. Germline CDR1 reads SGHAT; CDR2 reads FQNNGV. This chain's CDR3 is CASSLDLMGADLSSYEQYF. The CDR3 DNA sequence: TGTGCCAGCAGCTTAGATCTGATGGGAGCGGACCTAAGCTCCTACGAGCAGTACTTC.

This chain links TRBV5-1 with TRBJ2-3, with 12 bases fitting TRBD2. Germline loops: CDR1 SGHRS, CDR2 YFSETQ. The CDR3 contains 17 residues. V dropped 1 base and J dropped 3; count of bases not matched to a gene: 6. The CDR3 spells CASSLRMTSGRTDTQYF. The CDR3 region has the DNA TGCGCCAGCAGCTTGCGGATGACTAGCGGGAGAACAGATACGCAGTATTTT.

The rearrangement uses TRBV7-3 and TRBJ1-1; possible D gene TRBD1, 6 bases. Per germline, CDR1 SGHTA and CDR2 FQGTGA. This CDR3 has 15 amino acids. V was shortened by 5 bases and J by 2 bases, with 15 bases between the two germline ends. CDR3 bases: TGTGCCAGCAGCCTCCACAGGGAGAATAACACTGAAGCTTTCTTT. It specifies CASSLHRENNTEAFF.

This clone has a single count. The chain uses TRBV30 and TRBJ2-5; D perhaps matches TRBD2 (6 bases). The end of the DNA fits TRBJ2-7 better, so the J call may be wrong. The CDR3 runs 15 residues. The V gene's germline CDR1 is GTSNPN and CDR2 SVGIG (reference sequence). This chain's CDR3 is CAWSWRTTRPYEQYF. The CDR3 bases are TGTGCCTGGAGTTGGCGGACTACCAGACCCTACGAGCAGTACTTC.

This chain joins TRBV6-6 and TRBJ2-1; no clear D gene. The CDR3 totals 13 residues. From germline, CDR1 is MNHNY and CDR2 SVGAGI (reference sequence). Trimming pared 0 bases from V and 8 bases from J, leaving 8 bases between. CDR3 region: CASSYSRQHEQFF. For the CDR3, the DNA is TGTGCCAGCAGTTACTCGAGGCAGCATGAGCAGTTCTTC.

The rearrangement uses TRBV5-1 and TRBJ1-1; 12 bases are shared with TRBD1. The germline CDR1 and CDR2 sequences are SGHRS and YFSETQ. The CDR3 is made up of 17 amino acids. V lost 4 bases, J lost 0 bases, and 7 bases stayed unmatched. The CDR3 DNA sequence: TGCGCCAGCAGCCTGGGACAGGGGGCGAGTATGAACACTGAAGCTTTCTTT. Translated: CASSLGQGASMNTEAFF. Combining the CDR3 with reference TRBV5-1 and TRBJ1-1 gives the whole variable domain KAGVTQTPRYLIKTRGQQVTLSCSPISGHRSVSWYQQTPGQGLQFLFEYFSETQRNKGNFPGRFSGRQFSNSRSEMNVSTLELGDSALYLCASSLGQGASMNTEAFFGQGTRLTVV.

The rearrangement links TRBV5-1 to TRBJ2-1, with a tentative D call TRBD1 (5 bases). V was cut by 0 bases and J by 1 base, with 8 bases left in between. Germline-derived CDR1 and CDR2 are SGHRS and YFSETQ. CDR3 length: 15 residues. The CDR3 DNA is TGCGCCAGCAGCTTGGCAGGGTGGTCCTACAATGAGCAGTTCTTC. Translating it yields CASSLAGWSYNEQFF.

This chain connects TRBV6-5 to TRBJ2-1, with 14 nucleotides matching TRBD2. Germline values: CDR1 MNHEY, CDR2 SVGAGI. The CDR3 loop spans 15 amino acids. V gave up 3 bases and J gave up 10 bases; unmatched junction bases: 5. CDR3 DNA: TGTGCCAGCAGTTATGGGACTAGCGGGAGACGGGAGCAGTTCTTC. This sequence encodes CASSYGTSGRREQFF.

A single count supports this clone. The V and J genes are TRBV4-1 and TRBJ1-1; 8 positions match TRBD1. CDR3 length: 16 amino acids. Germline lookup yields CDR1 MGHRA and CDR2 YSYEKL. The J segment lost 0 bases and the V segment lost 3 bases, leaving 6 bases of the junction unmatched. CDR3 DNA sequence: TGCGCCAGCAGCCAGATCGGACAGGGAATGAACACTGAAGCTTTCTTT. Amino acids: CASSQIGQGMNTEAFF.

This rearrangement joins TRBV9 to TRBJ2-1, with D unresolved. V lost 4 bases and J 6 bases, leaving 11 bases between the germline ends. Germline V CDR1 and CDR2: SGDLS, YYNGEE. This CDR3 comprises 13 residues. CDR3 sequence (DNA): TGTGCCAGCAGCTCCACAGAGACCAATGAGCAGTTCTTC. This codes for CASSSTETNEQFF.

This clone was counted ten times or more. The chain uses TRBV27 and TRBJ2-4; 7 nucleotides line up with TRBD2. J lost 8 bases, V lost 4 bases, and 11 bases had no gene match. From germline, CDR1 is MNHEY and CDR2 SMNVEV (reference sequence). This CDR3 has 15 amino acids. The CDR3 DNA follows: TGTGCCAGCAGTTCCCTTCAAGCGGGAAGTGACATTCAGTACTTC. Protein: CASSSLQAGSDIQYF.

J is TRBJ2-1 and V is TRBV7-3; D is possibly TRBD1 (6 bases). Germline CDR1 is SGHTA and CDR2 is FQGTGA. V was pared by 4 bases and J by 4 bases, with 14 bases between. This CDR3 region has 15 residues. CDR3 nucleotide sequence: TGTGCCAGCAGCTCCTCCCGGGACACGTACAATGAGCAGTTCTTC. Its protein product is CASSSSRDTYNEQFF.

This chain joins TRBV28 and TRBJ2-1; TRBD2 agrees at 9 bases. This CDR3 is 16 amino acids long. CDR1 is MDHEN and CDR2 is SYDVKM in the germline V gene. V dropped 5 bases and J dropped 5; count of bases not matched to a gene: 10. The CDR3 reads CASSDISGRADNEQFF. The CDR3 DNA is TGTGCCAGCAGTGACATTAGCGGGAGAGCGGACAATGAGCAGTTCTTC.

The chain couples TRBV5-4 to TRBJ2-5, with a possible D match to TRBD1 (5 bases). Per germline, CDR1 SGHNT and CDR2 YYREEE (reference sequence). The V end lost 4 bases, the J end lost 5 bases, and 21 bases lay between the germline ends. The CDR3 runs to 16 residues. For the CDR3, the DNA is TGTGCCAGCAGCCTTGGCGGTCGCCAGGGTAAGGAGACCCAGTACTTC. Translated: CASSLGGRQGKETQYF.

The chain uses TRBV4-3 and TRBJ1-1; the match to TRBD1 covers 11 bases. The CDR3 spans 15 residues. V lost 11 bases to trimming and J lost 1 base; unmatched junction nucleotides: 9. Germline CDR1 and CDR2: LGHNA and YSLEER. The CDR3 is CAAPRTGGRNTEAFF. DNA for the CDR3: TGCGCCGCCCCGCGGACAGGGGGCAGGAACACTGAAGCTTTCTTT.

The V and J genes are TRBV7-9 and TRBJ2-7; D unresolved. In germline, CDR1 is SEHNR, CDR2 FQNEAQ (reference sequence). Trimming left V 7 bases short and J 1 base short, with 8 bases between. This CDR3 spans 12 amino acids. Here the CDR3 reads CASTRVSYEQYF. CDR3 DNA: TGTGCCAGCACTCGGGTTTCCTACGAGCAGTACTTC.

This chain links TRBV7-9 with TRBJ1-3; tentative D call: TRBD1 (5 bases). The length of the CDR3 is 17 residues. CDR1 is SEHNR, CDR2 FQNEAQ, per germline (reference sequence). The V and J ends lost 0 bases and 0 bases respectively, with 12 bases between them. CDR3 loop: CASSLAGRGYSGNTIYF. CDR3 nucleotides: TGTGCCAGCAGCTTAGCGGGGCGAGGATACTCTGGAAACACCATATATTTT.